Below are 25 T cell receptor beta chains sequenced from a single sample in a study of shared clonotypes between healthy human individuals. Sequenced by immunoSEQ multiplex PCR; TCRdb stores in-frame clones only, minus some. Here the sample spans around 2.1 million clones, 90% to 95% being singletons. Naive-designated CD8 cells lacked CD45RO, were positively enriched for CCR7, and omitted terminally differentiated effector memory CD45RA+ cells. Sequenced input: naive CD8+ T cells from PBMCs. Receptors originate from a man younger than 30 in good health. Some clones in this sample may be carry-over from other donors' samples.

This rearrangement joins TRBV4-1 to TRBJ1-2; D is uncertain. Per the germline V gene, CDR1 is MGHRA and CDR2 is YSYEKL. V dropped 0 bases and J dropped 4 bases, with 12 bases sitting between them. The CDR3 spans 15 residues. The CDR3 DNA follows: TGCGCCAGCAGCCAAGAGATCACCCCGGGCTATGGCTACACCTTC. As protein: CASSQEITPGYGYTF.

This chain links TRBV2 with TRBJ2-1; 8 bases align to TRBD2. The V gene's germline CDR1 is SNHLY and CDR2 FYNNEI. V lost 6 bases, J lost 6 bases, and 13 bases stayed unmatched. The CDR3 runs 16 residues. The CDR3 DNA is TGTGCCAGCAGGATGCGACTAGCGTTCGTCGTCAATGAGCAGTTCTTC. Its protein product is CASRMRLAFVVNEQFF. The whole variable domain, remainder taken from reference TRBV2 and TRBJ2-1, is EPEVTQTPSHQVTQMGQEVILRCVPISNHLYFYWYRQILGQKVEFLVSFYNNEISEKSEIFDDQFSVERPDGSNFTLKIRSTKLEDSAMYFCASRMRLAFVVNEQFFGPGTRLTVL.

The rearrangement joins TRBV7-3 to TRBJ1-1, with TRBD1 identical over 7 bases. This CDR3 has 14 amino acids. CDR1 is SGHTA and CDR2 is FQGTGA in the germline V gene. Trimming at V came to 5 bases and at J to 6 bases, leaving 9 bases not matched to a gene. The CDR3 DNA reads TGTGCCAGCAGCCTCCACGGGACAGCCCCTGAAGCTTTCTTT. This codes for CASSLHGTAPEAFF.

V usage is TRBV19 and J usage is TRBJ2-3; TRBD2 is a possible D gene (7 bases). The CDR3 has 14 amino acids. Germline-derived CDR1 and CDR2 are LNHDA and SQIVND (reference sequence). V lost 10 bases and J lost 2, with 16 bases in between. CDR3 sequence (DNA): TGTGCCACCCAGGGGAGGGATTACACAGATACGCAGTATTTT. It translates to CATQGRDYTDTQYF.

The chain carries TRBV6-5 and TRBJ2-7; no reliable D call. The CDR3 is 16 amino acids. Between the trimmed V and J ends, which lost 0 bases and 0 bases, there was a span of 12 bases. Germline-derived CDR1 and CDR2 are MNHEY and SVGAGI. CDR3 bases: TGTGCCAGCAGTTACTCGGTCGGCTCATACTCCTACGAGCAGTACTTC. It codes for CASSYSVGSYSYEQYF.

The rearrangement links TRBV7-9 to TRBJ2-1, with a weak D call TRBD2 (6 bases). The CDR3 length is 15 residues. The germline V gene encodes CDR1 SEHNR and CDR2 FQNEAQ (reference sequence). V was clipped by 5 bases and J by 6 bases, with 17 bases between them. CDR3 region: CASSHSGLYLNEQFF. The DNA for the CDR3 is TGTGCCAGCAGCCACTCCGGACTATACCTCAATGAGCAGTTCTTC.

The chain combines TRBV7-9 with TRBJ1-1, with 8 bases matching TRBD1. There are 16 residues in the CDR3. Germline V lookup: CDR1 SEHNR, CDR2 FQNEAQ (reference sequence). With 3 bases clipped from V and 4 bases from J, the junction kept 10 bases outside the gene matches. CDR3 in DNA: TGTGCCAGCAGCTTCCCACAGGGGGAATCGGGCACTGAAGCTTTCTTT. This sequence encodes CASSFPQGESGTEAFF.

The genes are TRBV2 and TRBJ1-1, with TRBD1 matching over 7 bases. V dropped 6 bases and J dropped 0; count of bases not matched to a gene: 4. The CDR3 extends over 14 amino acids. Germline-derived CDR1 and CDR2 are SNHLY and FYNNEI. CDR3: CASSTGALNTEAFF. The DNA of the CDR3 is TGTGCCAGCAGCACAGGGGCCCTGAACACTGAAGCTTTCTTT.

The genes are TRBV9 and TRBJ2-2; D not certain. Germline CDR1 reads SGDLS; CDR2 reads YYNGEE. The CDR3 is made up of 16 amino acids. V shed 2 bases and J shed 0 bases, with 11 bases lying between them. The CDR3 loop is CASSVRTDTNTGELFF. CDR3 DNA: TGTGCCAGCAGCGTTCGGACGGATACGAACACCGGGGAGCTGTTTTTT.

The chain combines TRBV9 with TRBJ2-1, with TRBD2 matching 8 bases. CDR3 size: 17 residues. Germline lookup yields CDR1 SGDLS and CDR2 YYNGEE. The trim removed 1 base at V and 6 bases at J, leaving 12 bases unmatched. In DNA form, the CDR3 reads TGTGCCAGCAGCGTACGAGCGGGAGCCTTACCAGGCAATGAGCAGTTCTTC. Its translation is CASSVRAGALPGNEQFF. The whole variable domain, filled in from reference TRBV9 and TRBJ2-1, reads DSGVTQTPKHLITATGQRVTLRCSPRSGDLSVYWYQQSLDQGLQFLIQYYNGEERAKGNILERFSAQQFPDLHSELNLSSLELGDSALYFCASSVRAGALPGNEQFFGPGTRLTVL.

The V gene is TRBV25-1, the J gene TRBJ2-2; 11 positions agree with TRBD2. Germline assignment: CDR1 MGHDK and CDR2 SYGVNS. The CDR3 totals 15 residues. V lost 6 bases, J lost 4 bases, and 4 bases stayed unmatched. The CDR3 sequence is CASSGLAGSTGELFF. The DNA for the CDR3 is TGTGCCAGCAGCGGACTAGCGGGTTCCACCGGGGAGCTGTTTTTT.

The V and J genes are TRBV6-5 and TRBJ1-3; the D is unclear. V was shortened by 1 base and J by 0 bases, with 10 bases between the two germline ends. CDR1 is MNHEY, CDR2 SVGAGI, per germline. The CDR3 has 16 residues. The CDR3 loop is CASSYYKFSSGNTIYF. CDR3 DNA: TGTGCCAGCAGTTACTACAAGTTCAGCTCTGGAAACACCATATATTTT.

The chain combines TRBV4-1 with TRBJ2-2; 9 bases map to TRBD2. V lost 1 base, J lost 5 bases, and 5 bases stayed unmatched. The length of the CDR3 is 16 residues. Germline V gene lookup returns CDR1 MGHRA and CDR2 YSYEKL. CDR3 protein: CASSQVVLAGTGELFF. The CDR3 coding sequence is TGCGCCAGCAGCCAAGTTGTTCTAGCGGGAACCGGGGAGCTGTTTTTT.

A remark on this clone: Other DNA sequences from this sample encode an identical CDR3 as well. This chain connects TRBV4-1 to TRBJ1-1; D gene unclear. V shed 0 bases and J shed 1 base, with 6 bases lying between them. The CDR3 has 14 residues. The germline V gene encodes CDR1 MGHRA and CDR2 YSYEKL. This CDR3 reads CASSQDPGNTEAFF. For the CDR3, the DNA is TGCGCCAGCAGCCAAGATCCAGGGAACACTGAAGCTTTCTTT.

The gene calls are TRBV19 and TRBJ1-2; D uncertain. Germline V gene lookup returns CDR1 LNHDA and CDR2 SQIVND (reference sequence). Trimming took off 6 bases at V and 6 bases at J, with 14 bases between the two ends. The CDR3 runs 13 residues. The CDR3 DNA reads TGTGCCAGTAGCCCAGCACCCTCGAATGGCTACACCTTC. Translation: CASSPAPSNGYTF.

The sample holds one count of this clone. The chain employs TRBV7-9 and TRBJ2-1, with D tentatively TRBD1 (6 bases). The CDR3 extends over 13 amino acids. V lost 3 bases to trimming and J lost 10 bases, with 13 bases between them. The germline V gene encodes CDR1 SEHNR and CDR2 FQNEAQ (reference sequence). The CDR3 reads CASSFNSGEEQFF. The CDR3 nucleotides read TGTGCCAGCAGCTTTAACTCAGGGGAAGAGCAGTTCTTC.

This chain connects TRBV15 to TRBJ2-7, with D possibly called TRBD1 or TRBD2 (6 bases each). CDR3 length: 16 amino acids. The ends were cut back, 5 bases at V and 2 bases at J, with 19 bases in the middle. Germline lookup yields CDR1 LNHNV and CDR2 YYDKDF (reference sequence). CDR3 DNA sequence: TGTGCCACCAGCTCCCCTGTCGGGGGCTACGCCTACGAGCAGTACTTC. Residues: CATSSPVGGYAYEQYF.

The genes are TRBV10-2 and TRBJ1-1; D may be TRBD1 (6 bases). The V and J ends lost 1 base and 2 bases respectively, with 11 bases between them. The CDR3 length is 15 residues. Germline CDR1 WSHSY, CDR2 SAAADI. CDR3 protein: CASSEYGGINTEAFF. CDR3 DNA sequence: TGCGCCAGCAGTGAGTACGGGGGCATAAACACTGAAGCTTTCTTT.

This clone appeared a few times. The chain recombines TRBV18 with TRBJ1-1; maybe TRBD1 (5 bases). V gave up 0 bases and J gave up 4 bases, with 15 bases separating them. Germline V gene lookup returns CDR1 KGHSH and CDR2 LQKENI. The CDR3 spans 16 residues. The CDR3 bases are TGTGCCAGCTCACCACCTGGGGCGGTCCCGGCCACTGAAGCTTTCTTT. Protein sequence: CASSPPGAVPATEAFF.

In DNA, the CDR3 is TGTGCCAGCAGCTCACGGGGCCGGGGAGAGACCCAGTACTTC. Translated: CASSSRGRGETQYF. The chain is built from TRBV7-6 and TRBJ2-5; D possibly matches TRBD1 or TRBD2 (5 bases each). The ends were cut back, 4 bases at V and 4 bases at J, with 13 bases in the middle. The CDR3 extends over 14 amino acids. Germline V gene sequence: CDR1 SGHVS, CDR2 FNYEAQ.

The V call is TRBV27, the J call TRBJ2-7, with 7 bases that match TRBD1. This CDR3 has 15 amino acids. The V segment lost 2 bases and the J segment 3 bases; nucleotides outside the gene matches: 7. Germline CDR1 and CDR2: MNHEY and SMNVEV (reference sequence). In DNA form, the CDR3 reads TGTGCCAGCAGTTTACCGGGACAGTCGTTCTACGAGCAGTACTTC. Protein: CASSLPGQSFYEQYF.

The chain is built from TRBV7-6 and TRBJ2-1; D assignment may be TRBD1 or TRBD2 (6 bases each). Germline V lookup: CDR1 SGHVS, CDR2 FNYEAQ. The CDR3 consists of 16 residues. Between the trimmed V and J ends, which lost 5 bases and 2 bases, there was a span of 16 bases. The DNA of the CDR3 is TGTGCCAGCAGCGTGAGGATGGGGGGCACCTACAATGAGCAGTTCTTC. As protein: CASSVRMGGTYNEQFF.

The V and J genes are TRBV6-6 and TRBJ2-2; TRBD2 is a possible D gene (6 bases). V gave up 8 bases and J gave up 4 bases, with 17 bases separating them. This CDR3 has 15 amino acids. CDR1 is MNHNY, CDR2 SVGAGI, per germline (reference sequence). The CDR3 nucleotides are TGTGCCAGCCAATCCGGGACTTCGGGCACCGGGGAGCTGTTTTTT. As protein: CASQSGTSGTGELFF.

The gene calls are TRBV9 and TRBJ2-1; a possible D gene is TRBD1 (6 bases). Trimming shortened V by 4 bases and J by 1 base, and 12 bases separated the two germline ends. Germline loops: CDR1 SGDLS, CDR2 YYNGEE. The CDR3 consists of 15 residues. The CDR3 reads CASSLDSTSYNEQFF. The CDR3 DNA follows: TGTGCCAGCAGCCTGGACAGCACGTCCTACAATGAGCAGTTCTTC.

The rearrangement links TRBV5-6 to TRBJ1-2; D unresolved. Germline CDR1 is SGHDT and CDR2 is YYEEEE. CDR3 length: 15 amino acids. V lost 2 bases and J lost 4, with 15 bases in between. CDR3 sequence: CASSFRLGRIYGYTF. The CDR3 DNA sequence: TGTGCCAGCAGCTTCAGGCTTGGGCGGATCTATGGCTACACCTTC.